A selection of T cell receptor beta chains follows, all from one sample in a study of a mutant IDH1 vaccine in newly diagnosed glioma. The data were produced by immunoSEQ multiplex PCR, yet TCRdb's version contains in-frame clones alone and is incomplete. The sample consists of 15,000 to 20,000 clones, approximately 80% of them appearing once. This specimen was PBMCs, taken from a glioma patient treated with radiotherapy, temozolomide or both. The receptors shown here come from a man between 40 and 49 years old with glioma. Both conserved end residues are part of each CDR3. A D gene is named only where the DNA matches it firmly. Only some rows state a clone size, as once, few, many or a class for expanded clones.

TRBV4-1	NA	TRBJ2-7	TRBD1	CASSQPGTGAGEQYF	TGCGCCAGCAGCCAACCCGGGACAGGGGCGGGCGAGCAGTACTTC
TRBV7-9	NA	TRBJ1-2	NA	CASSQDGNYGYTF	TGTGCCAGCAGCCAAGATGGTAACTATGGCTACACCTTC
TRBV4-1	NA	TRBJ1-2	TRBD1	CASSHPDDRGRGYTF	TGCGCCAGCAGCCACCCAGATGACAGGGGGCGAGGCTACACCTTC
TRBV2	NA	TRBJ1-1	NA	CASSEGLNTEAFF	TGTGCCAGCAGCGAGGGCCTAAACACTGAAGCTTTCTTT
TRBV11-2	NA	TRBJ2-1	NA	CASSDKVASYNEQFF	TGTGCCAGCAGCGACAAGGTAGCCTCTTACAATGAGCAGTTCTTC
TRBV5-1	NA	TRBJ2-5	NA	CAIETPTDQETQYF	TGCGCCATCGAAACACCGACAGACCAAGAGACCCAGTACTTC
TRBV25-1	NA	TRBJ2-1	NA	CASSETSFGDEQFF	TGTGCCAGCAGTGAAACGTCGTTCGGAGATGAGCAGTTCTTC
TRBV4-3	NA	TRBJ2-2	TRBD2	CASSQDLVVAGTGELFF	TGCGCCAGCAGCCAAGATTTGGTGGTAGCGGGGACCGGGGAGCTGTTTTTT
TRBV5-6	NA	TRBJ2-1	TRBD2	CASSLGAGGGVYEQFF	TGTGCCAGCAGCTTGGGAGCGGGAGGAGGGGTCTATGAGCAGTTCTTC
TRBV4-1	few	TRBJ1-4	NA	CASSQVGRGRSGEKLFF	TGCGCCAGCAGCCAAGTTGGGCGGGGGCGGTCGGGTGAAAAACTGTTTTTT
TRBV19	NA	TRBJ1-5	TRBD1	CASSSGQGGNQPQHF	TGTGCCAGTAGTTCCGGACAGGGGGGGAATCAGCCCCAGCATTTT
TRBV7-9	NA	TRBJ2-7	TRBD2	CASRPLTSGSFYEQYF	TGTGCCAGCAGACCCCTTACTAGCGGGAGCTTCTACGAGCAGTACTTC
TRBV6-5	NA	TRBJ2-5	NA	CASSYSWTQETQYF	TGTGCCAGCAGTTACTCTTGGACCCAAGAGACCCAGTACTTC
TRBV6-5	once	TRBJ2-2	NA	CASRLGSSLTGELFF	TGTGCCAGCAGATTAGGGAGTTCCCTGACCGGGGAGCTGTTTTTT
TRBV7-9	NA	TRBJ2-7	TRBD1	CASSLDRGRYEQYF	TGTGCCAGCAGCTTAGACAGGGGGCGGTACGAGCAGTACTTC
TRBV19	NA	TRBJ1-4	NA	CASSIASDATNEKLFF	TGTGCCAGTAGTATAGCATCCGATGCAACTAATGAAAAACTGTTTTTT
TRBV29-1	NA	TRBJ2-1	TRBD2	CSALTSGRESEQFF	TGCAGCGCCTTGACTAGCGGGAGGGAGAGTGAGCAGTTCTTC
TRBV27	NA	TRBJ2-7	NA	CASKARGSIGEQYF	TGTGCCAGCAAGGCCAGGGGATCAATAGGCGAGCAGTACTTC
TRBV14	NA	TRBJ1-4	NA	CASSQTSTPLVTRWEKLFF	TGTGCCAGCAGCCAAACGTCCACCCCCCTCGTTACCCGATGGGAAAAACTGTTTTTT
TRBV11-3	NA	TRBJ2-5	TRBD1	CASSLEGQVVETQYF	TGTGCCAGCAGCTTAGAGGGACAGGTAGTAGAGACCCAGTACTTC
TRBV6-5	NA	TRBJ2-1	TRBD2	CASSTMGGAPHGQFF	TGTGCCAGCAGTACCATGGGAGGGGCACCTCACGGGCAGTTCTTC
TRBV2	NA	TRBJ2-7	NA	CALPRGGEQYF	TGTGCCCTACCCCGGGGCGGCGAGCAGTACTTC
TRBV11-3	NA	TRBJ1-2	TRBD1	CASSLEMGQSYGYTF	TGTGCCAGCAGCTTAGAAATGGGACAGTCCTATGGCTACACCTTC
TRBV5-6	NA	TRBJ2-4	NA	CASSSTASFPKNIQYF	TGTGCCAGCAGCTCAACTGCTTCGTTCCCCAAAAACATTCAGTACTTC
TRBV5-1	few	TRBJ1-1	TRBD1	CASSSGQANTEAFF	TGCGCCAGCAGCTCGGGACAGGCGAACACTGAAGCTTTCTTT
TRBV18	NA	TRBJ2-7	TRBD2	CASSPGGAGGYEQYF	TGTGCCAGCTCACCTGGTGGCGCGGGGGGATACGAGCAGTACTTC
TRBV19	NA	TRBJ2-7	TRBD1	CASSISDRASHEQYF	TGTGCCAGTAGTATAAGCGACAGGGCCTCCCACGAGCAGTACTTC
TRBV6-1	NA	TRBJ2-2	NA	CATNQGISGELFF	TGTGCCACAAACCAGGGTATCTCCGGGGAGCTGTTTTTT
TRBV6-1	few	TRBJ2-1	TRBD2	CASSELAGWNEQFF	TGTGCCAGCAGTGAACTAGCGGGATGGAATGAGCAGTTCTTC
TRBV19	few	TRBJ1-1	NA	CASQTVLGTEAFF	TGTGCCTCTCAGACCGTTTTGGGCACTGAAGCTTTCTTT
TRBV7-8	NA	TRBJ2-5	NA	CASSPNPETQYF	TGTGCCAGCAGCCCCAATCCAGAGACCCAGTACTTC
TRBV19	NA	TRBJ1-4	NA	CASGHRRATSNEKLFF	TGTGCCAGTGGGCACCGACGGGCCACAAGTAATGAAAAACTGTTTTTT
TRBV10-2	once	TRBJ2-7	TRBD1	CASSGSGTVDEQYF	TGCGCCAGCAGTGGGTCCGGGACAGTGGACGAGCAGTACTTC
TRBV7-9	NA	TRBJ2-7	TRBD1	CASSKWTGGSDEQYF	TGTGCCAGCAGCAAATGGACAGGGGGAAGCGACGAGCAGTACTTC
TRBV28	NA	TRBJ1-2	NA	CASSLTQRQEGYTF	TGTGCCAGCAGTTTAACCCAGCGACAGGAGGGCTACACCTTC
TRBV6-4	NA	TRBJ2-3	NA	CASSDAPGGADTQYF	TGTGCCAGCAGTGATGCCCCCGGAGGGGCAGATACGCAGTATTTT
TRBV11-3	NA	TRBJ2-1	NA	CASSLGWRGGNEQFF	TGTGCCAGCAGCTTAGGGTGGAGGGGGGGCAATGAGCAGTTCTTC
TRBV6-5	medium-sized	TRBJ2-3	TRBD2	CASRSGLAGTDTQYF	TGTGCCAGCAGATCGGGACTAGCGGGCACAGATACGCAGTATTTT
TRBV13	NA	TRBJ2-3	TRBD2	CASSLLGLAGGVRGDTQYF	TGTGCCAGCAGCTTACTGGGACTAGCGGGAGGCGTTCGGGGAGATACGCAGTATTTT
TRBV19	NA	TRBJ1-5	TRBD1	CASSDRDRGQPQHF	TGTGCCAGTAGTGACCGGGACAGGGGACAGCCCCAGCATTTT
TRBV6-1	NA	TRBJ2-7	NA	CASSEASFSNLYEQYF	TGTGCCAGCAGTGAAGCGTCGTTCTCCAATTTATACGAGCAGTACTTC
TRBV10-3	NA	TRBJ2-3	TRBD2	CAISERLAGGNTQYF	TGTGCCATCAGTGAAAGACTAGCGGGAGGAAATACGCAGTATTTT
TRBV28	NA	TRBJ2-5	NA	CASSFSSVETQYF	TGTGCCAGCAGTTTCTCCTCAGTGGAGACCCAGTACTTC
TRBV5-8	NA	TRBJ2-1	TRBD2	CASSRSGRDSDEQFF	TGTGCCAGCAGCCGTAGCGGGAGGGACAGCGATGAGCAGTTCTTC
TRBV4-1	NA	TRBJ2-1	NA	CASSQENGYYNEQFF	TGCGCCAGCAGCCAAGAAAACGGATACTACAATGAGCAGTTCTTC
TRBV6-6	NA	TRBJ2-3	NA	CASSYPGRGADTQYF	TGTGCCAGCAGTTACCCCGGCAGGGGTGCAGATACGCAGTATTTT
TRBV28	NA	TRBJ2-2	TRBD2	CASSLGLASNTGELFF	TGTGCCAGCAGCCTCGGACTAGCGTCAAACACCGGGGAGCTGTTTTTT
TRBV29-1	NA	TRBJ2-6	NA	CSVWTEDLNSGANVLTF	TGCAGCGTCTGGACCGAAGACCTCAACTCTGGGGCCAACGTCCTGACTTTC
TRBV19	NA	TRBJ1-1	NA	CASSWGTGTEAFF	TGTGCCAGTAGTTGGGGCACGGGCACTGAAGCTTTCTTT
TRBV6-5	NA	TRBJ1-1	TRBD1	CASNKQGSTEAFF	TGTGCCAGCAATAAACAGGGGAGCACTGAAGCTTTCTTT
TRBV21-1	few	TRBJ1-5	NA	CASSKRLRERPQHF	TGTGCCAGCAGCAAAAGGCTGAGAGAACGGCCCCAGCATTTT
TRBV6-5	NA	TRBJ2-3	NA	CASSQNPRTDTQYF	TGTGCCAGCAGCCAAAACCCCCGCACAGATACGCAGTATTTT
TRBV7-2	NA	TRBJ2-4	TRBD1	CASSQGQSQNIQYF	TGTGCCAGCAGCCAGGGACAGAGCCAAAACATTCAGTACTTC
TRBV19	NA	TRBJ1-6	TRBD1	CASSMGQGPSPLHF	TGTGCCAGTAGTATGGGACAGGGTCCTTCACCCCTCCACTTT
TRBV5-1	once	TRBJ1-2	TRBD1	CASRSDRGQGGYTF	TGCGCCAGCAGATCGGACAGGGGGCAGGGTGGCTACACCTTC
TRBV19	NA	TRBJ2-7	NA	CASSSTSTTYEQYF	TGTGCCAGTAGTAGCACATCGACCACCTACGAGCAGTACTTC
TRBV11-3	few	TRBJ2-5	TRBD2	CASRGGGPLETQYF	TGTGCCAGCAGGGGGGGAGGGCCCCTAGAGACCCAGTACTTC